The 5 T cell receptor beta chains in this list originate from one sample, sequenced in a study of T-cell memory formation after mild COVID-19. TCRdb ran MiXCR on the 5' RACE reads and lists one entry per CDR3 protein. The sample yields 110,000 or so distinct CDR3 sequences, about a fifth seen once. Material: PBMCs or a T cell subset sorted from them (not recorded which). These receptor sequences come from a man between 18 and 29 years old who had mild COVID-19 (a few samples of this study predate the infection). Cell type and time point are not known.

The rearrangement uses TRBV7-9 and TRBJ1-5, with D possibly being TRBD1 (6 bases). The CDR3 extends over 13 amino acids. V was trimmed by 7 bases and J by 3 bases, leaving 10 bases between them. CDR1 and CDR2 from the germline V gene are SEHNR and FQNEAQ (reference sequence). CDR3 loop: CASTTGFNQPQHF. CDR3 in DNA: TGTGCCAGCACCACAGGGTTCAATCAGCCCCAGCATTTT.

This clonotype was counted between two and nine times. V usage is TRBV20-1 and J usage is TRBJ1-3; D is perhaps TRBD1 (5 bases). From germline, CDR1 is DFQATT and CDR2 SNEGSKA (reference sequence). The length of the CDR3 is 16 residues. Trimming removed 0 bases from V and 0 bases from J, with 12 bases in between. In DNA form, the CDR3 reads TGCAGTGCTAGAGATGGGGACTGGGACTCTGGAAACACCATATATTTT. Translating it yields CSARDGDWDSGNTIYF.

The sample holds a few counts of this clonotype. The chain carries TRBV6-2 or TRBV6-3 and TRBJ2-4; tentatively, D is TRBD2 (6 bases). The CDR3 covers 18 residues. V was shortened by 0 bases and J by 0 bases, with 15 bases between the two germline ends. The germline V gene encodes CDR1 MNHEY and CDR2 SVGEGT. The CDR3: CASSYSPGETIAKNIQYF. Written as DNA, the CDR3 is TGTGCCAGCAGTTACTCTCCGGGAGAGACCATAGCCAAAAACATTCAGTACTTC.

CDR3 residues: CASSQRDSREQYF. CDR3 nucleotides: TGCGCCAGCAGCCAGAGGGACAGCCGCGAGCAGTACTTC. The chain recombines TRBV4-1 with TRBJ2-7, with 7 bases aligning to TRBD1. CDR1 MGHRA and CDR2 YSYEKL come from the germline V gene. Unmatched junction bases numbered 5, after V lost 3 bases and J lost 6 bases. This CDR3 comprises 13 residues.

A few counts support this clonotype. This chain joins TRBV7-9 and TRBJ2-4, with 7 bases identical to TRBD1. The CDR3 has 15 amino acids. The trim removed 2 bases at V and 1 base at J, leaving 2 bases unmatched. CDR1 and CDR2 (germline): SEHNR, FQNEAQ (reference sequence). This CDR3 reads CASSLIQGAKNIQYF. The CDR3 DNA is TGTGCCAGCAGCTTAATACAGGGGGCCAAAAACATTCAGTACTTC.